This passage covers 6 T cell receptor beta chains from one sample sequenced in a study of glioma-infiltrating T cells after dendritic cell vaccination. Assay used: immunoSEQ multiplex PCR; TCRdb lists only in-frame clones, some missing. The sample shows around 96,000 clones, around three quarters of them seen only once. The source material was blood, sampled before dendritic cell vaccination. The source is a human donor with glioblastoma.

This sequence joins TRBV27 and TRBJ2-1; 11 bases agree with TRBD2. Germline V CDR1 and CDR2: MNHEY, SMNVEV (reference sequence). The CDR3 has 17 residues. V lost 1 base and J lost 4; bases outside the gene matches: 6. The CDR3, as DNA: TGTGCCAGCAGTTTATGGCCTACTAGCGGGAGATACAATGAGCAGTTCTTC. It codes for CASSLWPTSGRYNEQFF.

The chain recombines TRBV11-2 with TRBJ2-7; D possibly corresponds to TRBD2 (7 bases). Deletions cut 4 bases from V and 7 bases from J, with 17 bases between. Germline loops: CDR1 SGHAT, CDR2 FQNNGV. The CDR3 loop spans 14 amino acids. The CDR3 nucleotides read TGTGCCAGCAGCTGGAAACGGGGGGCCGGGGAGCAGTACTTC. The encoded protein is CASSWKRGAGEQYF. Supplemented by reference TRBV11-2 and TRBJ2-7, the full variable domain reads EAGVAQSPRYKIIEKRQSVAFWCNPISGHATLYWYQQILGQGPKLLIQFQNNGVVDDSQLPKDRFSAERLKGVDSTLKIQPAKLEDSAVYLCASSWKRGAGEQYFGPGTRLTVT.

The chain links TRBV6-5 to TRBJ2-1; 8 bases are shared with TRBD2. With V trimmed by 6 bases and J by 8 bases, 6 bases remained unmatched. This CDR3 comprises 13 residues. The V gene's germline CDR1 is MNHEY and CDR2 SVGAGI. The CDR3, as DNA: TGTGCCAGCAGCCCGCGGGGGGCTCATGAGCAGTTCTTC. Protein product: CASSPRGAHEQFF.

This clone has just a few counts. This chain joins TRBV30 and TRBJ1-2, with D maybe TRBD1 (5 bases). Germline assignment: CDR1 GTSNPN and CDR2 SVGIG (reference sequence). Trimming removed 0 bases at V and 4 bases at J, with 12 bases between. This CDR3 is built from 14 residues. In nucleotides, the CDR3 is TGTGCCTGGAGTGTAGATCCGGACACCTATGGCTACACCTTC. As protein: CAWSVDPDTYGYTF.

The chain recombines TRBV28 with TRBJ2-7; D not resolved. There are 13 residues in the CDR3. CDR1 is MDHEN and CDR2 is SYDVKM in the germline V gene. Trimming cost V 5 bases and J 4 bases, with 12 bases left between them. In DNA form, the CDR3 reads TGTGCCAGCAGTCCCCAAGCCCCGTACGAGCAGTACTTC. Translating gives CASSPQAPYEQYF. The full variable domain, its missing parts supplied by reference TRBV28 and TRBJ2-7, is DVKVTQSSRYLVKRTGEKVFLECVQDMDHENMFWYRQDPGLGLRLIYFSYDVKMKEKGDIPEGYSVSREKKERFSLILESASTNQTSMYLCASSPQAPYEQYFGPGTRLTVT.

V usage is TRBV7-8 and J usage is TRBJ2-7; TRBD1 matches at 10 bases. The CDR3 totals 17 residues. The ends lost 5 bases at V and 2 bases at J; junction bases unmatched: 12. Germline assignment: CDR1 SGHVS and CDR2 FQNEAQ. Here the CDR3 DNA reads TGTGCCAGCAGCCTTTCTATCCCCGGGACAGGGGCCTACGAGCAGTACTTC. This translates into CASSLSIPGTGAYEQYF.